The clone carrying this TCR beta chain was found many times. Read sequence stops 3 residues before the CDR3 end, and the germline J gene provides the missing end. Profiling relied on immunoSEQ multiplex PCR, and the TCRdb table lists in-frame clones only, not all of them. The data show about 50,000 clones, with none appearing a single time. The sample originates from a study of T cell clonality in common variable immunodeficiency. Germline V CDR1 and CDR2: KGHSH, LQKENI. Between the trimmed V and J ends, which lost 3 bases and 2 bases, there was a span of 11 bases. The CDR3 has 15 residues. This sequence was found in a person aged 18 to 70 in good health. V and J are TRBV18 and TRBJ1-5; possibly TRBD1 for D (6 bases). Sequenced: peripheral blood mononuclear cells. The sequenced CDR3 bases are TGTGCCAGCTCACCCCTACAGGGTGGCAATCAGCCC. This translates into CASSPLQGGNQP. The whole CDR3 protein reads CASSPLQGGNQPQHF.